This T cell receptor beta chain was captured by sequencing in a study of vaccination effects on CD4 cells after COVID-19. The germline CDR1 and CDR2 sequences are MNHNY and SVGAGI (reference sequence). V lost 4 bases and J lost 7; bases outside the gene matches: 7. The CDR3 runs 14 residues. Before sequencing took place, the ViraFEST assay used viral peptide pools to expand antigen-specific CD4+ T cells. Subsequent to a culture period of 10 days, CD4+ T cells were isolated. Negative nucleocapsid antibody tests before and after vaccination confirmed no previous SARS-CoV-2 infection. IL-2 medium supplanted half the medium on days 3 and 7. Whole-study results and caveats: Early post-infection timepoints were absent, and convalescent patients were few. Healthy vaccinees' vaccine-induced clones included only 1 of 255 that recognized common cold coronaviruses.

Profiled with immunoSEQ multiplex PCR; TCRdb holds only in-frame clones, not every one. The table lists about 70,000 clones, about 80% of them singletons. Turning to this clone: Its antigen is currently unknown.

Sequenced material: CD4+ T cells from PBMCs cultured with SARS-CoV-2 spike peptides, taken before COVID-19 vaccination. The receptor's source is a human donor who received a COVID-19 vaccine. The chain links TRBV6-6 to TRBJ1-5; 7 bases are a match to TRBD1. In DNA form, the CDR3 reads TGTGCCAGCAGTTTGACAGGGATCGGACAGCCCCAGCATTTT. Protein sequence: CASSLTGIGQPQHF.